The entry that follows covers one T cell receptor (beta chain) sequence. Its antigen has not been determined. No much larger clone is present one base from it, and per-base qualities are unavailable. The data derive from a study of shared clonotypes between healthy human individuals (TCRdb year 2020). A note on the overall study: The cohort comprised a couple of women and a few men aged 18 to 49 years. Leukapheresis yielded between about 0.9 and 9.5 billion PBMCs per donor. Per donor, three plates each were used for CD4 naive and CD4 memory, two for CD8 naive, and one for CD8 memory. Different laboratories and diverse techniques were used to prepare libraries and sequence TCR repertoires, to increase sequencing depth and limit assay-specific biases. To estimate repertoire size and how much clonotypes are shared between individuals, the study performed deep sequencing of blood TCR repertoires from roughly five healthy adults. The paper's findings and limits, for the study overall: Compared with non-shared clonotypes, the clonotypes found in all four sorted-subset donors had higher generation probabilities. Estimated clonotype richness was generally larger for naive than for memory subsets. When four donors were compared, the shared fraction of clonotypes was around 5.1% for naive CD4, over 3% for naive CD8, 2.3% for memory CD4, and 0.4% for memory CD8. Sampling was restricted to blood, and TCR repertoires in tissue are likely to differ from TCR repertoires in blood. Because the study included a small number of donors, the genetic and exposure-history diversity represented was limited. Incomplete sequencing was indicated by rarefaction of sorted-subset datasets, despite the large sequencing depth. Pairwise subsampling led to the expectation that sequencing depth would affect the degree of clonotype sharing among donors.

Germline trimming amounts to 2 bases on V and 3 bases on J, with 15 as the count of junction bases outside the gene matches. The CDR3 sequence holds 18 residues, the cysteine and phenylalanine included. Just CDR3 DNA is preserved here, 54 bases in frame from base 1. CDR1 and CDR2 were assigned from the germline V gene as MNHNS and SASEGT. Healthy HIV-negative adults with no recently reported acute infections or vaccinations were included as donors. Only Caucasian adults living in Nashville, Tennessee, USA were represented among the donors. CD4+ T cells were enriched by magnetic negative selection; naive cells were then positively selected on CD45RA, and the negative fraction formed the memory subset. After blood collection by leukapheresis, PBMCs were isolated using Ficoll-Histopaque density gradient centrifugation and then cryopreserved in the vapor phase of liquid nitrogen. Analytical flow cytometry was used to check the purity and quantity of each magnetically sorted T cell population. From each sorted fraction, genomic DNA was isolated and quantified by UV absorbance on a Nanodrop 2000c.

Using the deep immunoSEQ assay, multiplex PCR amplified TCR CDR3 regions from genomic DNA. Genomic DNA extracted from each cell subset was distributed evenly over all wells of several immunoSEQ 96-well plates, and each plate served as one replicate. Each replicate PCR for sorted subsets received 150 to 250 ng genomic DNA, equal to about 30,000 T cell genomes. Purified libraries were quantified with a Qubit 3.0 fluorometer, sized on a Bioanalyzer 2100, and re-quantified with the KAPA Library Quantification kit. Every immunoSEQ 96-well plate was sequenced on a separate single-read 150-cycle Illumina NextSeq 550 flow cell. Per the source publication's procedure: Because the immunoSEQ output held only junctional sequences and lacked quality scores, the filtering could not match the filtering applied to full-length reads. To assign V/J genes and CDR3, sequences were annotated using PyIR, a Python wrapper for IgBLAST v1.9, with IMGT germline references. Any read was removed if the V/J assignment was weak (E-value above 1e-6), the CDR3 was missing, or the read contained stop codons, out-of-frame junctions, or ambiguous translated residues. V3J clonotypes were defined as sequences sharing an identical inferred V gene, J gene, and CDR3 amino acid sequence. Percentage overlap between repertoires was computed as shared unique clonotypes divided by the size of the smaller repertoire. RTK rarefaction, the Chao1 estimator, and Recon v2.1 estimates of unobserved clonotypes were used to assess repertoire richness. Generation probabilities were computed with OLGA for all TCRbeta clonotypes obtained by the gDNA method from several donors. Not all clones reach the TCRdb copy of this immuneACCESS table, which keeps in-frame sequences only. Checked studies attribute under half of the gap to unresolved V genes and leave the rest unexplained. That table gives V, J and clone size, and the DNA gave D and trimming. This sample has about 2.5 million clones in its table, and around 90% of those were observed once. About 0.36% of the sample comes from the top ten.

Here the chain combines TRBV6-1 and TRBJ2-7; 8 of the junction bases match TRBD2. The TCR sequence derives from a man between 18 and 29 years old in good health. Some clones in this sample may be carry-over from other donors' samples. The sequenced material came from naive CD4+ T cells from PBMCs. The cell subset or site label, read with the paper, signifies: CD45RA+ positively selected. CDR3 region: CASSEPGSFSGTLYEQYF. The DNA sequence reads TGTGCCAGCAGTGAACCCGGATCGTTTAGCGGGACCCTCTACGAGCAGTACTTC.